The clone carrying this T cell receptor (beta chain) was detected a few times. The data were produced by immunoSEQ multiplex PCR, yet TCRdb's version contains in-frame clones alone and is incomplete. The sample has 120,000 or so clones, around two thirds seen once. This specimen comes from a study of blood T cell repertoires in COVID-19. For the study at large: Sites in the United States, Italy and Spain provided acute and convalescent COVID-19 samples. T cells, B-cell-depleted T cells, or PBMCs provided the cDNA or gDNA that served as material.

Deletions cut 6 bases from V and 0 bases from J, with 8 bases between. The CDR3 is 13 residues long. CDR1 LNHDA and CDR2 SQIVND come from the germline V gene (reference sequence). The V and J genes are TRBV19 and TRBJ2-5; D perhaps matches TRBD1 (5 bases). The sequence was collected from a woman in her seventies with acute or convalescent COVID-19. Material: peripheral blood. The CDR3 sequence: CASRQGNQETQYF. DNA for the CDR3: TGTGCCAGTAGGCAGGGAAACCAAGAGACCCAGTACTTC.